A selection of T cell receptor beta chains follows, all from one sample in a study of identifying expanded T cells in peripheral blood. Sequencing was performed with immunoSEQ multiplex PCR; in TCRdb, only in-frame clones are kept and a portion is missing. This table holds 90,000 to 100,000 clones, about 90% found once. Material: blood. Receptor source: a person aged 18 to 75 in good health. Each CDR3 is given with its conserved first and last residue. The order of the fields is J gene, clone size, D gene, V gene, CDR3 DNA, CDR3 protein. D genes are given only for firm matches. Part of the rows lack a size; the others show once, few, many or a class for expanded clones.

>TRBJ2-7|NA|TRBD2|TRBV4-2
TGTGCCAGCAGCTTTGCGGGGGGGGCACGAACGGAGCAGTACTTC
CASSFAGGARTEQYF
>TRBJ2-6|few|TRBD1|TRBV6-4
TGTGCCAGCAGTGTGGCAGGGGGTGGCTCTGGGGCCAACGTCCTGACTTTC
CASSVAGGGSGANVLTF
>TRBJ2-2|NA|TRBD1|TRBV29-1
TGCAGCGTTAACGGTATAGGACAGGGCGTCTCCGGGGAGCTGTTTTTT
CSVNGIGQGVSGELFF
>TRBJ2-3|once|NA|TRBV18
TGTGCCAGCTCACCACCCCTAGGGGGGTTCGGCGCAGATACGCAGTATTTT
CASSPPLGGFGADTQYF
>TRBJ2-7|medium-sized|NA|TRBV6-1
TGTGCCAGCAGTGAAGGGGACACCTACGAGCAGTACTTC
CASSEGDTYEQYF
>TRBJ1-1|NA|NA|TRBV18
TGTGCCAGCTCACCACCTGGACAACAGAACACTGAAGCTTTCTTT
CASSPPGQQNTEAFF
>TRBJ2-2|NA|NA|TRBV7-2
TGTGCCAGCAGCCCCAACACCGGGGAGCTGTTTTTT
CASSPNTGELFF
>TRBJ2-7|NA|TRBD1|TRBV11-2
TGTGCCAGCAGCCCACCCCTGGACAGGGCTAAACGGTACGAGCAGTACTTC
CASSPPLDRAKRYEQYF
>TRBJ1-4|NA|NA|TRBV7-6
TGTGCCAGCAGCCTAGACCCGGCTAATGAAAAACTGTTTTTT
CASSLDPANEKLFF
>TRBJ2-7|once|NA|TRBV10-1
TGCGCCAGCAGTGCGGGTAGCGCGAGGAGCTCCTACGAGCAGTACTTC
CASSAGSARSSYEQYF
>TRBJ1-3|NA|NA|TRBV30
TGTGCCTGGAGTCCCTGGACACAGGGAAACACCATATATTTT
CAWSPWTQGNTIYF
>TRBJ1-2|NA|TRBD1|TRBV18
TGTGCCAGCTCATTGGACAGGGGCTATGGCTACACCTTC
CASSLDRGYGYTF
>TRBJ2-7|NA|TRBD1|TRBV7-9
TGTGCCAGCAGCTGGACAGGTATTAGCGACGAGCAGTACTTC
CASSWTGISDEQYF
>TRBJ2-5|NA|NA|TRBV28
TGTGCCAGCAACGCCCCGGGGCTTGGGGAGACCCAGTACTTC
CASNAPGLGETQYF
>TRBJ2-1|NA|NA|TRBV5-5
TGTGCCAGCAGCACATCGGACTGGCAGTTCTTC
CASSTSDWQFF
>TRBJ1-1|NA|NA|TRBV6-1
TGTGCCCTAACCGAGGGGGGGAAAGGGGGCACTGAAGCTTTCTTT
CALTEGGKGGTEAFF
>TRBJ2-7|NA|NA|TRBV4-1
TGCGCCAGCAGGGCCGGGGTCGGGGGGCTAGAATGGGAGCAGTACTTC
CASRAGVGGLEWEQYF
>TRBJ2-7|NA|NA|TRBV21-1
TGTGCCAGCCACGACGGCTACGAGCAGTACTTC
CASHDGYEQYF
>TRBJ2-1|NA|TRBD2|TRBV5-1
TGCGCCAGCAGCTCAGGGACTACAAACCTAAACAATGAGCAGTTCTTC
CASSSGTTNLNNEQFF
>TRBJ2-5|NA|TRBD2|TRBV15
TGTGCCACCAGCAGACCGGGACTAGCGGGGCGAGAGACCCAGTACTTC
CATSRPGLAGRETQYF